The next 32 T cell receptor beta chains were all read from a single sample in a study of T cell responses to AZD1222 COVID-19 vaccine. Produced via immunoSEQ multiplex PCR; TCRdb's table is partial and in-frame only. The data contain tens of thousands of clones, around 89% of them seen just once; the ten biggest clones take up 1.5% to 2.5%. The source material was peripheral blood, sampled on day 0 of AZD1222 vaccination. The receptor source for this set is an adult in good health.

The genes are TRBV28 and TRBJ1-2; weak D call: TRBD1 (5 bases). V was clipped by 3 bases and J by 5 bases, with 10 bases between them. The CDR3 consists of 13 residues. Germline CDR1 reads MDHEN; CDR2 reads SYDVKM. In DNA, the CDR3 is TGTGCCAGCAGTTTCCCAGGGTTGTATGGCTACACCTTC. It encodes CASSFPGLYGYTF.

The gene calls are TRBV7-3 and TRBJ2-1; weak D call: TRBD1 (6 bases). The CDR3 is 15 residues long. V was cut by 1 base and J by 4 bases, with 11 bases left in between. Germline V gene sequence: CDR1 SGHTA, CDR2 FQGTGA. The CDR3 DNA sequence: TGTGCCAGCAGCTTAAACAGGGCTCAATACAATGAGCAGTTCTTC. Translating it yields CASSLNRAQYNEQFF. Variable domain in full (rest from reference TRBV7-3 and TRBJ2-1): GAGVSQTPSNKVTEKGKYVELRCDPISGHTALYWYRQSLGQGPEFLIYFQGTGAADDSGLPNDRFFAVRPEGSVSTLKIQRTERGDSAVYLCASSLNRAQYNEQFFGPGTRLTVL.

This clone showed up just once. The chain is built from TRBV11-1 and TRBJ2-2; 8 nucleotides match TRBD1. V lost 2 bases to trimming and J lost 6 bases; unmatched junction nucleotides: 8. Germline lookup yields CDR1 SGHAT and CDR2 FQDESV (reference sequence). This CDR3 region has 16 residues. CDR3 in DNA: TGTGCCAGCAGCTTAAATGCAGGGGGCAGGGCCGGGGAGCTGTTTTTT. This sequence encodes CASSLNAGGRAGELFF.

The chain couples TRBV28 to TRBJ2-7; maybe TRBD1 (6 bases). The CDR3 sequence is 14 residues long. The germline CDR1 and CDR2 sequences are MDHEN and SYDVKM. V gave up 1 base and J gave up 9 bases, with 16 bases separating them. CDR3 in DNA: TGTGCCAGCAGTTTATTTGGGACAACCTCAAGGCAGTACTTC. Its protein is CASSLFGTTSRQYF. The whole variable domain, remainder taken from reference TRBV28 and TRBJ2-7, is DVKVTQSSRYLVKRTGEKVFLECVQDMDHENMFWYRQDPGLGLRLIYFSYDVKMKEKGDIPEGYSVSREKKERFSLILESASTNQTSMYLCASSLFGTTSRQYFGPGTRLTVT.

This chain links TRBV11-2 with TRBJ2-1; 12 positions agree with TRBD2. The CDR3 sequence is 16 residues long. Per germline, CDR1 SGHAT and CDR2 FQNNGV. J was trimmed by 8 bases and V by 5 bases; bases with no gene match: 10. The CDR3 DNA reads TGTGCCAGCAGCCCGAGACTAGCGGGAGACTTGGATGAGCAGTTCTTC. It encodes CASSPRLAGDLDEQFF.

The chain links TRBV3-1 (or the pseudogene TRBV3-2) to TRBJ1-3; D not certain. The V end was cut by 3 bases, the J end by 3 bases, with 9 bases between. Germline lookup yields CDR1 LGHDT and CDR2 YNNKEL (reference sequence). CDR3 length: 14 residues. The CDR3 region is CASSHGVDGNTIYF. The CDR3 region has the DNA TGTGCCAGCAGCCATGGTGTGGATGGAAACACCATATATTTT.

The chain is built from TRBV6-5 and TRBJ2-7, with 11 nucleotides matching TRBD1. Per germline, CDR1 MNHEY and CDR2 SVGAGI. After removal of 4 bases from V and 4 bases from J, the junction contained 6 bases not matched to a gene. CDR3 length: 15 residues. The CDR3 loop is CASSSRTGGRYEQYF. The CDR3 nucleotides are TGTGCCAGCAGTTCCCGGACAGGGGGCAGGTACGAGCAGTACTTC.

V gene TRBV12-5 combines with J gene TRBJ1-6; D remains unclear. There are 10 residues in the CDR3. Germline CDR1 is LGHNT and CDR2 is FRNRAP. The CDR3 reads CAYVFYPLHF. The CDR3 coding sequence is TGTGCCTACGTCTTCTATCCCCTCCACTTT.

This sequence joins TRBV5-4 and TRBJ2-2, with D possibly TRBD2 on 6 matching bases. The CDR3 totals 15 residues. The germline gives CDR1 SGHNT, CDR2 YYREEE (reference sequence). V was trimmed by 2 bases and J by 0 bases, leaving 8 bases between them. CDR3 sequence reads: CASSLLATNTGELFF. The CDR3 DNA reads as TGTGCCAGCAGCTTACTAGCCACGAACACCGGGGAGCTGTTTTTT.

The rearrangement uses TRBV5-4 and TRBJ1-3; no clear D gene. This CDR3 region has 16 residues. Trimming took 4 bases from V and 0 from J, leaving 14 bases between them. Germline values: CDR1 SGHNT, CDR2 YYREEE (reference sequence). CDR3 sequence: CASSPGGPSSGNTIYF. CDR3 nucleotide sequence: TGTGCCAGCAGCCCAGGAGGGCCGAGCTCTGGAAACACCATATATTTT.

The chain joins TRBV9 to TRBJ2-3, with 8 bases aligning to TRBD1. This CDR3 region has 15 residues. Germline CDR1 reads SGDLS; CDR2 reads YYNGEE. V shed 3 bases, J shed 4 bases, and the junction held 7 bases outside the gene matches. The DNA of the CDR3 is TGTGCCAGCAGCGCACAGGGGGGAGGTTCAGATACGCAGTATTTT. Residues: CASSAQGGGSDTQYF.

CDR3 sequence (DNA): TGTGCCTGGACACCCGGGGGGACTGAAGCTTTCTTT. Translated, it gives CAWTPGGTEAFF. The chain links TRBV30 to TRBJ1-1; maybe TRBD1 (5 bases). The V end lost 4 bases, the J end lost 5 bases, and 11 bases lay between the germline ends. The CDR3 length is 12 residues. Per the germline V gene, CDR1 is GTSNPN and CDR2 is SVGIG (reference sequence).

J is TRBJ1-1 and V is TRBV5-1; possibly TRBD1 for D (5 bases). Germline-derived CDR1 and CDR2 are SGHRS and YFSETQ. V was trimmed by 1 base and J by 5 bases, leaving 18 bases between them. This CDR3 is built from 16 residues. The CDR3 sequence: CASSLFRSGSGTEAFF. CDR3 nucleotide sequence: TGCGCCAGCAGCTTGTTTCGGTCAGGTTCAGGGACTGAAGCTTTCTTT.

The V gene is TRBV28, the J gene TRBJ1-3; 10 positions agree with TRBD1. The germline CDR1 and CDR2 sequences are MDHEN and SYDVKM. The CDR3 consists of 15 residues. V lost 4 bases and J lost 2; bases outside the gene matches: 2. CDR3 nucleotide sequence: TGTGCCAGCAGTTGGGACAGGGGACCTGGAAACACCATATATTTT. As protein: CASSWDRGPGNTIYF.

V and J are TRBV3-1 (or the pseudogene TRBV3-2) and TRBJ1-2, with TRBD1 as a possible D gene (5 bases). The CDR3 runs to 16 residues. In germline, CDR1 is LGHDT, CDR2 YNNKEL (reference sequence). Trimming shortened V by 4 bases and J by 4 bases, and 19 bases separated the two germline ends. The CDR3: CASSPGRGQAFYGYTF. In DNA, the CDR3 is TGTGCCAGCAGCCCTGGGCGGGGCCAGGCTTTCTATGGCTACACCTTC.

The chain couples TRBV15 to TRBJ2-1, with unresolved D. Per germline, CDR1 LNHNV and CDR2 YYDKDF (reference sequence). This CDR3 comprises 16 residues. Trimming pared 0 bases from V and 0 bases from J, leaving 9 bases between. The CDR3 reads CATSREPQSSYNEQFF. The CDR3 DNA follows: TGTGCCACCAGCAGAGAGCCCCAAAGCTCCTACAATGAGCAGTTCTTC.

V usage is TRBV7-9 and J usage is TRBJ1-2, with a tentative D call TRBD1 (5 bases). V lost 5 bases and J lost 6, with 13 bases in between. The length of the CDR3 is 13 residues. Germline V CDR1 and CDR2: SEHNR, FQNEAQ (reference sequence). Written as DNA, the CDR3 is TGTGCCAGCAGCGCATCGGGAGGGGATGGCTACACCTTC. Amino acid sequence: CASSASGGDGYTF.

The chain links TRBV5-8 to TRBJ2-1; weak D call: TRBD1 (5 bases). Trimming pared 0 bases from V and 6 bases from J, leaving 13 bases between. Germline V gene data show CDR1 as SGHTS and CDR2 as YDEGEE. The CDR3 is made up of 15 amino acids. CDR3 DNA: TGTGCCAGCAGCTTGGTAGGGGCACCCCGCAATGAGCAGTTCTTC. Translated: CASSLVGAPRNEQFF.

The chain employs TRBV10-3 and TRBJ2-1; D is uncertain. Germline V CDR1 and CDR2: ENHRY, SYGVKD. Trimming left V 3 bases short and J 0 bases short, with 6 bases between. The CDR3 is made up of 14 amino acids. The CDR3 sequence is CAISDSPSYNEQFF. As DNA, the CDR3 is TGTGCCATCAGTGACAGTCCCTCCTACAATGAGCAGTTCTTC.

Here the CDR3 reads CASSFPVTPGAPWLRGNEQFF. In DNA form, the CDR3 reads TGTGCCAGCAGTTTCCCGGTAACGCCAGGGGCCCCTTGGCTTCGGGGCAATGAGCAGTTCTTC. The chain employs TRBV28 and TRBJ2-1; D may be TRBD1 (6 bases). CDR1 is MDHEN, CDR2 SYDVKM, per germline. The germline V and J ends were trimmed by 3 bases and 6 bases, with 33 bases remaining between them. The CDR3 has 21 residues.

CDR3 in amino acids: CASSPAGGHFF. The DNA for the CDR3 is TGTGCCAGCAGTCCAGCGGGAGGGCACTTCTTC. The J gene is TRBJ2-1, the V gene TRBV2; 10 nucleotides match TRBD2. V shed 5 bases, J shed 16 bases, and the junction held 5 bases outside the gene matches. Looked up from germline, CDR1 is SNHLY and CDR2 is FYNNEI. The CDR3 runs to 11 residues.

The chain recombines TRBV4-1 with TRBJ2-3; D is ambiguous. Looked up from germline, CDR1 is MGHRA and CDR2 is YSYEKL. V dropped 1 base and J dropped 5 bases, with 1 base sitting between them. The CDR3 is 11 amino acids. The CDR3 region has the DNA TGCGCCAGCAGCCAAGTAGATACGCAGTATTTT. Translation: CASSQVDTQYF.

This clone occurred once. The J gene is TRBJ1-3, the V gene TRBV24-1; unclear D gene. Trimming removed 3 bases at V and 4 bases at J, with 6 bases between. Germline-derived CDR1 and CDR2 are KGHDR and SFDVKD. CDR3 length equals 13 residues. CDR3 amino acids: CATSDGLGNTIYF. CDR3 DNA: TGTGCCACCAGTGATGGGTTGGGAAACACCATATATTTT.

The V gene is TRBV7-9, the J gene TRBJ2-5, with a tentative D call TRBD2 (7 bases). V dropped 9 bases and J dropped 3 bases, with 17 bases sitting between them. Germline V gene lookup returns CDR1 SEHNR and CDR2 FQNEAQ (reference sequence). The CDR3 is 14 amino acids. The CDR3 reads CASGRGGGEETQYF. DNA for the CDR3: TGTGCCAGTGGTAGGGGAGGGGGAGAAGAGACCCAGTACTTC.

The chain combines TRBV19 with TRBJ2-1, with 11 bases aligning to TRBD2. The CDR3 is 13 residues long. Germline CDR1 and CDR2: LNHDA and SQIVND (reference sequence). J lost 10 bases, V lost 10 bases, and 9 bases had no gene match. CDR3 in amino acids: CATYGLAGREQFF. The CDR3 DNA reads as TGTGCCACATACGGACTAGCGGGCAGGGAGCAGTTCTTC. The variable domain in full, completed from reference TRBV19 and TRBJ2-1, reads DGGITQSPKYLFRKEGQNVTLSCEQNLNHDAMYWYRQDPGQGLRLIYYSQIVNDFQKGDIAEGYSVSREKKESFPLTVTSAQKNPTAFYLCATYGLAGREQFFGPGTRLTVL.

The chain uses TRBV7-2 and TRBJ1-1, with TRBD1 matching over 9 bases. V dropped 3 bases and J dropped 6; count of bases not matched to a gene: 8. Germline V gene data show CDR1 as SGHTA and CDR2 as FQGNSA. This CDR3 contains 15 residues. CDR3 DNA sequence: TGTGCCAGCAGCTTCACGGGACAGGGCTTCCCTGAAGCTTTCTTT. Its protein is CASSFTGQGFPEAFF.

This clone has more than one count but fewer than ten. The CDR3 protein is CSVEGDRGFSETQYF. The CDR3 DNA sequence: TGCAGCGTTGAGGGCGACAGGGGTTTTTCAGAGACCCAGTACTTC. The chain is built from TRBV29-1 and TRBJ2-5; 8 bases are a match to TRBD1. V shed 3 bases, J shed 4 bases, and the junction held 10 bases outside the gene matches. Germline V gene data show CDR1 as SQVTM and CDR2 as ANQGSEA. This CDR3 region has 15 residues. Based on the CDR3 plus reference TRBV29-1 and TRBJ2-5, the full variable domain is SAVISQKPSRDICQRGTSLTIQCQVDSQVTMMFWYRQQPGQSLTLIATANQGSEATYESGFVIDKFPISRPNLTFSTLTVSNMSPEDSSIYLCSVEGDRGFSETQYFGPGTRLLVL.

The chain is built from TRBV3-1 (or the pseudogene TRBV3-2) and TRBJ1-6; D possibly corresponds to TRBD1 (5 bases). The CDR3 has 15 residues. Germline V lookup: CDR1 LGHDT, CDR2 YNNKEL (reference sequence). V lost 0 bases to trimming and J lost 6 bases, with 9 bases between them. CDR3 DNA: TGTGCCAGCAGCCAAGATAAGGGGTTTAATTCACCCCTCCACTTT. Translation gives CASSQDKGFNSPLHF.

This chain links TRBV28 with TRBJ1-5, with 8 bases that match TRBD1. Trimming took 4 bases from V and 1 from J; bases not matched to a gene: 0. Germline CDR1 and CDR2: MDHEN and SYDVKM. CDR3 length equals 14 residues. The CDR3 DNA follows: TGTGCCAGCAGTTCAGGGGGCAGCAATCAGCCCCAGCATTTT. It specifies CASSSGGSNQPQHF.

The V and J genes are TRBV28 and TRBJ2-7; tentatively, D is TRBD1 (5 bases). Germline-derived CDR1 and CDR2 are MDHEN and SYDVKM. Trimming took off 5 bases at V and 5 bases at J, with 10 bases between the two ends. This CDR3 spans 12 amino acids. The CDR3 DNA reads as TGTGCCAGCAGTGGCCAGGGCAACGAGCAGTACTTC. Translating it yields CASSGQGNEQYF. The variable domain in full, with the rest retrieved from reference TRBV28 and TRBJ2-7, is DVKVTQSSRYLVKRTGEKVFLECVQDMDHENMFWYRQDPGLGLRLIYFSYDVKMKEKGDIPEGYSVSREKKERFSLILESASTNQTSMYLCASSGQGNEQYFGPGTRLTVT.

The chain recombines TRBV7-2 with TRBJ2-1, with TRBD2 identical over 7 bases. After removal of 0 bases from V and 8 bases from J, the junction contained 4 bases not matched to a gene. CDR1 SGHTA and CDR2 FQGNSA come from the germline V gene. CDR3 length: 14 amino acids. This chain's CDR3 is CASSLARTRHEQFF. In nucleotides, the CDR3 is TGTGCCAGCAGCTTAGCCAGGACTAGGCATGAGCAGTTCTTC.

The genes are TRBV19 and TRBJ1-5, with a tentative D call TRBD1 (6 bases). The germline V gene has CDR1 LNHDA and CDR2 SQIVND (reference sequence). There are 16 residues in the CDR3. Trimming shortened V by 6 bases and J by 1 base, and 16 bases separated the two germline ends. The CDR3 bases are TGTGCCAGTAGAAATCCCTGGGGGGCGAGCAATCAGCCCCAGCATTTT. Protein sequence: CASRNPWGASNQPQHF. The entire variable domain, with the rest obtained from reference TRBV19 and TRBJ1-5, is as follows: DGGITQSPKYLFRKEGQNVTLSCEQNLNHDAMYWYRQDPGQGLRLIYYSQIVNDFQKGDIAEGYSVSREKKESFPLTVTSAQKNPTAFYLCASRNPWGASNQPQHFGDGTRLSIL.